This T cell receptor beta chain comes out of a study of OX40 agonist ivuxolimab in advanced cancers. Study in general: Patient treatment consisted of intravenous ivuxolimab administration every 2 weeks at 0.01 to 10 mg/kg.

Study findings and constraints: CD8+ T cells showed, on average, more clonal expansion than CD4+ cells.

Here immunoSEQ multiplex PCR was the method, and the copy in TCRdb shows in-frame clones only, minus some. The sample has about 64,000 clones, more than 75% seen once. With regard to this clone: Its specificity is unknown.

Trimming shortened V by 7 bases and J by 3 bases, and 16 bases separated the two germline ends. This CDR3 region has 14 residues. Germline V gene lookup returns CDR1 MNHNS and CDR2 SASEGT. Sequencing was performed on CD4+ or CD8+ T cells sorted from blood, taken in a trial of the OX40 agonist ivuxolimab. The rearrangement joins TRBV6-1 to TRBJ2-7, with D hard to call. The source is an adult with an advanced solid tumor such as melanoma, head and neck, liver or kidney cancer. The CDR3 here is CASKQSGPIYEQYF. CDR3 in DNA: TGTGCCAGCAAGCAGTCAGGCCCAATCTACGAGCAGTACTTC.